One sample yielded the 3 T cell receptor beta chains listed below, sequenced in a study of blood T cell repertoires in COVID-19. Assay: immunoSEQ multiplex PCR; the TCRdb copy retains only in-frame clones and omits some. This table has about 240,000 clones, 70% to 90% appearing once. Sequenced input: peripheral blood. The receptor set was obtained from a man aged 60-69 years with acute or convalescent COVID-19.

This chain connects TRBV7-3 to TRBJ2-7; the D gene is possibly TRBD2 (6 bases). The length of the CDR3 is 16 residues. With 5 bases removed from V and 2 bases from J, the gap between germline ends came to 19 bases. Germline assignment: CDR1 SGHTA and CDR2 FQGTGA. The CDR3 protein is CASSLPEVPGAYEQYF. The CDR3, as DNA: TGTGCCAGCAGCCTCCCGGAGGTGCCGGGGGCCTACGAGCAGTACTTC.

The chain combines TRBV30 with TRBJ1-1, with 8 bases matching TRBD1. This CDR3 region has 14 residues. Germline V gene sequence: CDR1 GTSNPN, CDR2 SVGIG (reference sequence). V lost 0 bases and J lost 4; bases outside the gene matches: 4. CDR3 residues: CAWSVVTGVTEAFF. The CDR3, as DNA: TGTGCCTGGAGTGTAGTGACAGGGGTCACTGAAGCTTTCTTT.

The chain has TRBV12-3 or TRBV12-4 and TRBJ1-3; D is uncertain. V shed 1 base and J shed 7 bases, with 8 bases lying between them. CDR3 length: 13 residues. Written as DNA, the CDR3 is TGTGCCAGCAGTTTAGACCCCCAGAACACCATATATTTT. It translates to CASSLDPQNTIYF.